The sequence of this T cell receptor (beta chain) was determined in a study of blood T cell repertoires in COVID-19. Study details: Samples taken during acute and convalescent COVID-19 were collected in the United States, Italy and Spain. Sample material is recorded as cDNA or gDNA derived from T cells, B-cell-depleted T cells, or PBMCs.

The authors' processing: Nucleated cell counts were estimated from reference gene primer amplification. The data were produced by immunoSEQ multiplex PCR, yet TCRdb's version contains in-frame clones alone and is incomplete. The DNA was the basis for D and trimming; V, J and clone size are from that table. The table records 190,000 or so clones, approximately 90% of them present only once. The origin of this receptor is a woman in her late teens or twenties who had recovered from COVID-19. The specimen was peripheral blood.

The CDR3 loop reads CASSEGQGPSYEQYF. The DNA of the CDR3 is TGTGCCAGCAGTGAAGGGCAGGGGCCGTCCTACGAGCAGTACTTC. The chain is built from TRBV6-1 and TRBJ2-7; D may be TRBD1 (6 bases). The CDR3 spans 15 residues. Germline V gene lookup returns CDR1 MNHNS and CDR2 SASEGT. The V and J ends lost 1 base and 1 base respectively, with 11 bases between them.